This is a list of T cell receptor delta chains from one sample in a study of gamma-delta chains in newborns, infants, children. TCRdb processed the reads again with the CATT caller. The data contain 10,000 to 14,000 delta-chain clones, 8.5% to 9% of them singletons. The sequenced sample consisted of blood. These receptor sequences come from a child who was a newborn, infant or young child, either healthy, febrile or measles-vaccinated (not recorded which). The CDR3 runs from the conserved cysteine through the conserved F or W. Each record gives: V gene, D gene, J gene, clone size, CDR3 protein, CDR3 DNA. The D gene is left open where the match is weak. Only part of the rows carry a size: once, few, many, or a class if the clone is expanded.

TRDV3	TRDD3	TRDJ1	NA	CALKDDWGLYTDKLIF	TGTGCCTTAAAGGACGACTGGGGGCTATACACCGATAAACTCATCTTT
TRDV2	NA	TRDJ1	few	CACDGLGTPMADKLIF	TGTGCCTGTGACGGGCTGGGTACCCCAATGGCCGATAAACTCATCTTT
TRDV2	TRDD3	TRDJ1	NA	CACDTVRALGDNRHFSDKLIF	TGTGCCTGTGACACCGTCCGGGCTCTGGGGGATAATCGCCACTTCTCCGATAAACTCATCTTT
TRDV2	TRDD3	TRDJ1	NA	CACDLLGDTGDKLIF	TGTGCCTGTGACTTACTGGGGGATACGGGGGATAAACTCATCTTT
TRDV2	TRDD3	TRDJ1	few	CACDPLLTFTGGSRNTDKLIF	TGTGCCTGTGACCCCCTTCTTACTTTTACTGGGGGATCTCGGAACACCGATAAACTCATCTTT
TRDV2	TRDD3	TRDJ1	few	CACDSLLGDRSDKLIF	TGTGCCTGTGACAGCCTACTGGGGGATCGGTCCGATAAACTCATCTTT
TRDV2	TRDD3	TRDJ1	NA	CACLLLGDTTDKLIF	TGTGCCTGTTTATTACTGGGGGATACAACCGATAAACTCATCTTT
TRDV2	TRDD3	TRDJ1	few	CACDLLGDSLTDKLIF	TGTGCCTGTGATTTACTGGGGGATAGTTTGACCGATAAACTCATCTTT
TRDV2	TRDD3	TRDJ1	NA	CACDTVKPSSNPGLSTGGPTDKLIF	TGTGCCTGTGACACCGTCAAGCCCTCGAGTAACCCAGGTCTCTCAACTGGGGGGCCCACCGATAAACTCATCTTT
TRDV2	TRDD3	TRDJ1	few	CACDSIVGDTDKLIF	TGTGCCTGTGACTCCATAGTGGGGGATACCGATAAACTCATCTTT
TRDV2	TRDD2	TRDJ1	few	CACDTIPTIRTADTDKLIF	TGTGCCTGTGACACGATTCCTACTATTCGGACTGCGGACACCGATAAACTCATCTTT
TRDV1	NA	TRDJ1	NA	CALGDPPPNDHNTDKLIF	TGTGCTCTTGGGGATCCACCCCCTAACGACCACAACACCGATAAACTCATCTTT
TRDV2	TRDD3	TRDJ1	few	CACDTLTTGVVDKHIF	TGTGCCTGTGACACCTTGACCACTGGGGTCGTCGATAAACACATCTTT
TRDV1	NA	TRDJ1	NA	CALGILRGYTDKLIF	TGTGCTCTTGGGATACTAAGGGGCTACACCGATAAACTCATCTTT